This TCR beta chain was sequenced for a study of blood T cell repertoires in COVID-19. Study-wide context: Donors in the United States, Italy and Spain gave samples during acute or convalescent COVID-19. Nucleic acid was either cDNA or gDNA, and it came from T cells, B-cell-depleted T cells, or PBMCs.

In the authors' workflow: From reference gene primer amplification, estimates of nucleated cell counts were derived. Repertoires were generated with immunoSEQ multiplex PCR, while TCRdb's copy carries only in-frame clones and drops some. The DNA gave D and trimming, while V, J and clone size come from that table. The table shows 65,000 to 85,000 clones, with roughly 90% occurring only once. CDR3 length: 13 amino acids. In germline, CDR1 is SGHTA, CDR2 FQGNSA. V lost 5 bases, J lost 7 bases, and 5 bases stayed unmatched. The source is a human donor in a cohort sampled during active COVID-19. The J gene is TRBJ2-7, the V gene TRBV7-2, with 10 bases matching TRBD1. Sequenced material: peripheral blood. CDR3 coding DNA: TGTGCCAGCAGCAGACAGGGGGCTGGGGAGCAGTACTTC. The encoded protein is CASSRQGAGEQYF.